Listed here are 3 T cell receptor beta chains from one sample, sequenced in a study of T cell changes during pregnancy in multiple sclerosis. TCRdb keeps only in-frame clones here, not all; method: immunoSEQ multiplex PCR. The table has 60,000 or so clones, 90% seen once. Sequences were derived from peripheral blood, sampled in the second trimester of pregnancy. These receptors all stem from a female donor in good health, enrolled as a control in a pregnancy study.

With regard to this clone: One junction end disagrees with the germline gene, perhaps due to a read error. The rearrangement uses TRBV7-6 and TRBJ2-2, with TRBD1 matching over 7 bases. The length of the CDR3 is 15 residues. The germline CDR1 and CDR2 sequences are SGHVS and FNYEAQ. The CDR3 loop reads CASSLGGANTGELFF. CDR3 nucleotides: TGTGCCAGCAGTTTAGGGGGCGCGAACACCGGGGAGCTGTTTTTT.

The genes are TRBV7-9 and TRBJ2-1; weak D call: TRBD2 (5 bases). Trimming left V 1 base short and J 8 bases short, with 9 bases between. This CDR3 is 13 amino acids long. The germline gives CDR1 SEHNR, CDR2 FQNEAQ (reference sequence). The CDR3 nucleotides read TGTGCCAGCAGCTTAGTTCTCGGGGATGAGCAGTTCTTC. Protein sequence: CASSLVLGDEQFF.

This clone was detected ten times or more. This rearrangement joins TRBV7-9 to TRBJ1-1, with D unresolved. Between the trimmed V and J ends, which lost 3 bases and 4 bases, there was a span of 24 bases. Germline assignment: CDR1 SEHNR and CDR2 FQNEAQ (reference sequence). The CDR3 extends over 18 amino acids. CDR3: CASSFQSITSRGSTEAFF. DNA of the CDR3: TGTGCCAGCAGCTTTCAATCCATAACGTCCCGCGGTTCCACTGAAGCTTTCTTT.